The 26 T cell receptor beta chains in this list originate from one sample, sequenced in a study of blood T cell repertoires in COVID-19 (dated by TCRdb to about 2020). Preparation of the library involved the immunoSEQ multiplex PCR assay. This is the immuneACCESS table as TCRdb keeps it, with only in-frame sequences that have V and J called. A part of the clones is gone; compared with another copy, unresolved V genes explain less than half, and the rest is unexplained. The sample has tens of thousands of clones on record, approximately 88% of them singletons. In total, the top ten clones hold over 4% of the sample. Sequencing was carried out using peripheral blood. The source is a human donor in a cohort sampled during active COVID-19.

This sequence joins TRBV15 and TRBJ2-2, with D possibly TRBD1 on 6 matching bases. The germline V and J ends were trimmed by 3 bases and 4 bases, with 18 bases remaining between them. There are 17 residues in the CDR3. Germline values: CDR1 LNHNV, CDR2 YYDKDF (reference sequence). CDR3 region: CATSRRRGYGGTGELFF. CDR3 nucleotides: TGTGCCACCAGCAGGAGAAGGGGGTACGGTGGCACCGGGGAGCTGTTTTTT.

The chain recombines TRBV9 with TRBJ2-1; 11 bases map to TRBD2. The CDR3 covers 18 residues. The V gene end was trimmed by 0 bases and the J gene end by 6 bases; junction bases not matched to a gene: 11. From germline, CDR1 is SGDLS and CDR2 YYNGEE. The CDR3 bases are TGTGCCAGCAGCGTAGGGCTAGCGGGAGGTAAACCCCTCAATGAGCAGTTCTTC. This codes for CASSVGLAGGKPLNEQFF. The full variable domain, with the rest looked up from reference TRBV9 and TRBJ2-1, is DSGVTQTPKHLITATGQRVTLRCSPRSGDLSVYWYQQSLDQGLQFLIQYYNGEERAKGNILERFSAQQFPDLHSELNLSSLELGDSALYFCASSVGLAGGKPLNEQFFGPGTRLTVL.

This chain connects TRBV27 to TRBJ2-3, with D possibly being TRBD2 (7 bases). CDR1 is MNHEY and CDR2 is SMNVEV in the germline V gene (reference sequence). This CDR3 contains 17 residues. V shed 5 bases and J shed 3 bases, with 21 bases lying between them. The chain's CDR3 is CASSPYPPGGPTDTQYF. CDR3 nucleotide sequence: TGTGCCAGCAGTCCCTATCCTCCGGGGGGCCCTACAGATACGCAGTATTTT.

This clone was counted between two and nine times. The genes are TRBV7-9 and TRBJ1-5; D remains ambiguous. Germline V CDR1 and CDR2: SEHNR, FQNEAQ (reference sequence). CDR3 length equals 13 residues. With 5 bases removed from V and 2 bases from J, the gap between germline ends came to 7 bases. The CDR3 loop is CASSPGGNQPQHF. CDR3 coding DNA: TGTGCCAGCAGCCCGGGAGGCAATCAGCCCCAGCATTTT.

The chain joins TRBV6-5 to TRBJ1-5; no clear D gene. Trimming cost V 4 bases and J 2 bases, with 3 bases left between them. Per the germline V gene, CDR1 is MNHEY and CDR2 is SVGAGI. The CDR3 totals 12 residues. The CDR3 coding sequence is TGTGCCAGCAGTTCTGGCAATCAGCCCCAGCATTTT. Translating gives CASSSGNQPQHF.

The genes are TRBV19 and TRBJ2-4; tentative D call: TRBD1 (6 bases). This CDR3 comprises 18 residues. Trimming left V 3 bases short and J 1 base short, with 19 bases between. Germline CDR1 is LNHDA and CDR2 is SQIVND (reference sequence). The CDR3 is CASSMTRQARGAKNIQYF. CDR3 DNA sequence: TGTGCCAGTAGTATGACCCGGCAAGCGAGGGGGGCCAAAAACATTCAGTACTTC.

This sequence joins TRBV3-1 (or the pseudogene TRBV3-2) and TRBJ2-7; TRBD2 matches 9 bases. There are 15 residues in the CDR3. Germline V gene sequence: CDR1 LGHDT, CDR2 YNNKEL (reference sequence). Losses at the gene ends were 2 bases for V and 2 bases for J; bases not matched to a gene: 4. In DNA, the CDR3 is TGTGCCAGCAGCCAACAAGCGGGGGGACCCTACGAGCAGTACTTC. Its translation: CASSQQAGGPYEQYF.

The chain has TRBV2 and TRBJ1-6, with 9 bases that match TRBD1. The ends lost 11 bases at V and 6 bases at J; junction bases unmatched: 8. The CDR3 runs 14 residues. Germline-derived CDR1 and CDR2 are SNHLY and FYNNEI. CDR3 bases: TGTGCCGGAACCCGGGACAGGGCTAATTCACCCCTCCACTTT. Its protein is CAGTRDRANSPLHF.

The V and J genes are TRBV6-4 and TRBJ2-1, with a possible D match to TRBD1 (5 bases). Germline CDR1 MRHNA, CDR2 SNTAGT. The ends were cut back, 5 bases at V and 10 bases at J, with 12 bases in the middle. The CDR3 covers 12 residues. CDR3 sequence: CASSLTWGEQFF. CDR3 in DNA: TGTGCCAGCAGTCTCACTTGGGGCGAGCAGTTCTTC.

The chain uses TRBV19 and TRBJ2-3; D not resolved. The germline V gene encodes CDR1 LNHDA and CDR2 SQIVND (reference sequence). The CDR3 contains 15 residues. Trimming removed 4 bases from V and 2 bases from J, with 13 bases in between. CDR3 nucleotides: TGTGCCAGTAGTAGCTTGCGGAGTCACACAGATACGCAGTATTTT. It specifies CASSSLRSHTDTQYF.

The chain uses TRBV5-1 and TRBJ2-5, with TRBD2 as a possible D gene (6 bases). Trimming shortened V by 0 bases and J by 4 bases, and 22 bases separated the two germline ends. Germline V gene data show CDR1 as SGHRS and CDR2 as YFSETQ. There are 18 residues in the CDR3. Here the CDR3 DNA reads TGCGCCAGCAGCTTGGGCCGGGCCCCGGGGGTGAGTGGAGAGACCCAGTACTTC. Translation gives CASSLGRAPGVSGETQYF.

The chain uses TRBV5-1 and TRBJ2-1; 7 bases match TRBD1. V was clipped by 2 bases and J by 4 bases; unmatched bases: 3. Germline-derived CDR1 and CDR2 are SGHRS and YFSETQ. The CDR3 has 14 amino acids. The CDR3 DNA reads as TGCGCCAGCAGCTTAGGACAGGCTTACAATGAGCAGTTCTTC. It specifies CASSLGQAYNEQFF.

The rearrangement uses TRBV7-9 and TRBJ2-5; 7 bases line up with TRBD2. The CDR3 totals 16 residues. Germline CDR1 reads SEHNR; CDR2 reads FQNEAQ (reference sequence). J gave up 4 bases and V 1 base, and 9 bases lay outside the gene matches. CDR3 DNA: TGTGCCAGCAGCTTAGAAGGCGGGAGTGGGGTAGAGACCCAGTACTTC. It is translated as CASSLEGGSGVETQYF.

The rearrangement uses TRBV18 and TRBJ1-2, with TRBD1 as a possible D gene (6 bases). Germline V CDR1 and CDR2: KGHSH, LQKENI. CDR3 length: 13 amino acids. The ends were cut back, 0 bases at V and 8 bases at J, with 10 bases in the middle. CDR3 sequence reads: CASSPPGGPGYTF. In DNA form, the CDR3 reads TGTGCCAGCTCACCACCGGGGGGGCCGGGCTACACCTTC.

The V gene is TRBV15, the J gene TRBJ2-7; D possibly corresponds to TRBD1 (5 bases). This CDR3 is built from 13 residues. The ends were cut back, 0 bases at V and 6 bases at J, with 9 bases in the middle. CDR1 LNHNV and CDR2 YYDKDF come from the germline V gene (reference sequence). The CDR3 bases are TGTGCCACCAGCAGAGATTCAGGGCGCGAGCAGTACTTC. Its translation is CATSRDSGREQYF. Full variable domain (remainder filled in from reference TRBV15 and TRBJ2-7): DAMVIQNPRYQVTQFGKPVTLSCSQTLNHNVMYWYQQKSSQAPKLLFHYYDKDFNNEADTPDNFQSRRPNTSFCFLDIRSPGLGDTAMYLCATSRDSGREQYFGPGTRLTVT.

CDR3 coding DNA: TGTGCCAGCAGCTTATCAGGAATCTTATCCGGGGAGCTGTTTTTT. Its translation: CASSLSGILSGELFF. This sequence joins TRBV7-2 and TRBJ2-2; no clear D gene. Trimming left V 2 bases short and J 6 bases short, with 13 bases between. The CDR3 sequence is 15 residues long. Per germline, CDR1 SGHTA and CDR2 FQGNSA.

The chain links TRBV4-2 to TRBJ1-2; D unclear. Trimming stripped 0 bases from V and 3 bases from J, with 17 bases between. The length of the CDR3 is 17 residues. Germline-derived CDR1 and CDR2 are LGHNA and YNFKEQ. The CDR3 DNA is TGTGCCAGCAGCCAAGATTTATCTTCCCCCCGGTACTATGGCTACACCTTC. This encodes CASSQDLSSPRYYGYTF.

The chain has TRBV5-1 and TRBJ1-4; no firm D call. Trimming cost V 0 bases and J 0 bases, with 21 bases left between them. Germline lookup yields CDR1 SGHRS and CDR2 YFSETQ. The CDR3 extends over 20 amino acids. CDR3 amino acids: CASSLAVGFLQSPTNEKLFF. In DNA form, the CDR3 reads TGCGCCAGCAGCTTGGCTGTCGGTTTCTTACAGTCCCCAACTAATGAAAAACTGTTTTTT. The entire variable domain, with the rest obtained from reference TRBV5-1 and TRBJ1-4, is as follows: KAGVTQTPRYLIKTRGQQVTLSCSPISGHRSVSWYQQTPGQGLQFLFEYFSETQRNKGNFPGRFSGRQFSNSRSEMNVSTLELGDSALYLCASSLAVGFLQSPTNEKLFFGSGTQLSVL.

The V gene is TRBV2, the J gene TRBJ1-1; possible D gene TRBD1, 6 bases. Germline V gene data show CDR1 as SNHLY and CDR2 as FYNNEI. V was trimmed by 6 bases and J by 8 bases, leaving 16 bases between them. The CDR3 spans 13 residues. The CDR3 region has the DNA TGTGCCAGCAGCCCCCTCGGGACAAAAGAAGCTTTCTTT. The encoded protein is CASSPLGTKEAFF.

This CDR3 reads CASSPQASLNEKLFF. The CDR3 DNA reads TGTGCCAGCTCGCCTCAGGCGAGCCTTAATGAAAAACTGTTTTTT. The V gene is TRBV18, the J gene TRBJ1-4; D gene uncertain. CDR3 length equals 15 residues. Trimming shortened V by 6 bases and J by 4 bases, and 15 bases separated the two germline ends. CDR1 is KGHSH and CDR2 is LQKENI in the germline V gene.

The chain combines TRBV7-3 with TRBJ2-6, with a tentative D call TRBD1 (6 bases). V was trimmed by 5 bases and J by 4 bases, leaving 12 bases between them. Germline V gives CDR1 SGHTA, CDR2 FQGTGA. This CDR3 is built from 15 residues. CDR3 nucleotide sequence: TGTGCCAGCAGCCCACAGGGCTCCGGGGCCAACGTCCTGACTTTC. Translation: CASSPQGSGANVLTF.

This sequence joins TRBV4-1 and TRBJ1-1; TRBD1 agrees at 11 bases. The CDR3 length is 16 residues. The V gene's germline CDR1 is MGHRA and CDR2 YSYEKL. The V gene end was trimmed by 3 bases and the J gene end by 5 bases; junction bases not matched to a gene: 8. The chain's CDR3 is CASSHSRDRGRTEAFF. The CDR3 bases are TGCGCCAGCAGCCACTCCCGGGACAGGGGGAGAACTGAAGCTTTCTTT.

This chain uses TRBV27 with TRBJ2-7; 13 nucleotides align to TRBD2. Trimming took 3 bases from V and 7 from J; bases not matched to a gene: 12. The length of the CDR3 is 17 residues. The germline V gene encodes CDR1 MNHEY and CDR2 SMNVEV (reference sequence). CDR3 region: CASSFYFTSGRAGEQYF. The CDR3 region has the DNA TGTGCCAGCAGTTTTTATTTTACTAGCGGGAGGGCCGGAGAGCAGTACTTC.

V and J are TRBV12-3 or TRBV12-4 and TRBJ1-6, with unresolved D. The CDR3 runs to 13 residues. V shed 6 bases and J shed 9 bases, with 12 bases lying between them. The CDR3 loop is CASRSGLSSPLHF. The CDR3, as DNA: TGTGCCAGCAGATCAGGATTGAGTTCACCCCTCCACTTT.

This rearrangement joins TRBV5-6 to TRBJ1-2; possibly TRBD1 for D (6 bases). The CDR3 spans 14 residues. CDR1 is SGHDT, CDR2 YYEEEE, per germline. Deletions cut 1 base from V and 7 bases from J, with 14 bases between. CDR3 sequence reads: CASSLHPQGGGYTF. The CDR3 DNA is TGTGCCAGCAGCTTGCACCCACAGGGCGGTGGCTACACCTTC. Full variable domain (outside the CDR3, taken from reference TRBV5-6 and TRBJ1-2): DAGVTQSPTHLIKTRGQQVTLRCSPKSGHDTVSWYQQALGQGPQFIFQYYEEEERQRGNFPDRFSGHQFPNYSSELNVNALLLGDSALYLCASSLHPQGGGYTFGSGTRLTVV.

The V and J genes are TRBV28 and TRBJ2-7; 7 bases are a match to TRBD2. CDR1 and CDR2 from the germline V gene are MDHEN and SYDVKM. CDR3 length: 15 residues. Trimming at V came to 6 bases and at J to 0 bases, leaving 8 bases not matched to a gene. The CDR3 bases are TGTGCCAGCAGATACGTAGGCGGGGGCTCCTACGAGCAGTACTTC. Protein: CASRYVGGGSYEQYF.